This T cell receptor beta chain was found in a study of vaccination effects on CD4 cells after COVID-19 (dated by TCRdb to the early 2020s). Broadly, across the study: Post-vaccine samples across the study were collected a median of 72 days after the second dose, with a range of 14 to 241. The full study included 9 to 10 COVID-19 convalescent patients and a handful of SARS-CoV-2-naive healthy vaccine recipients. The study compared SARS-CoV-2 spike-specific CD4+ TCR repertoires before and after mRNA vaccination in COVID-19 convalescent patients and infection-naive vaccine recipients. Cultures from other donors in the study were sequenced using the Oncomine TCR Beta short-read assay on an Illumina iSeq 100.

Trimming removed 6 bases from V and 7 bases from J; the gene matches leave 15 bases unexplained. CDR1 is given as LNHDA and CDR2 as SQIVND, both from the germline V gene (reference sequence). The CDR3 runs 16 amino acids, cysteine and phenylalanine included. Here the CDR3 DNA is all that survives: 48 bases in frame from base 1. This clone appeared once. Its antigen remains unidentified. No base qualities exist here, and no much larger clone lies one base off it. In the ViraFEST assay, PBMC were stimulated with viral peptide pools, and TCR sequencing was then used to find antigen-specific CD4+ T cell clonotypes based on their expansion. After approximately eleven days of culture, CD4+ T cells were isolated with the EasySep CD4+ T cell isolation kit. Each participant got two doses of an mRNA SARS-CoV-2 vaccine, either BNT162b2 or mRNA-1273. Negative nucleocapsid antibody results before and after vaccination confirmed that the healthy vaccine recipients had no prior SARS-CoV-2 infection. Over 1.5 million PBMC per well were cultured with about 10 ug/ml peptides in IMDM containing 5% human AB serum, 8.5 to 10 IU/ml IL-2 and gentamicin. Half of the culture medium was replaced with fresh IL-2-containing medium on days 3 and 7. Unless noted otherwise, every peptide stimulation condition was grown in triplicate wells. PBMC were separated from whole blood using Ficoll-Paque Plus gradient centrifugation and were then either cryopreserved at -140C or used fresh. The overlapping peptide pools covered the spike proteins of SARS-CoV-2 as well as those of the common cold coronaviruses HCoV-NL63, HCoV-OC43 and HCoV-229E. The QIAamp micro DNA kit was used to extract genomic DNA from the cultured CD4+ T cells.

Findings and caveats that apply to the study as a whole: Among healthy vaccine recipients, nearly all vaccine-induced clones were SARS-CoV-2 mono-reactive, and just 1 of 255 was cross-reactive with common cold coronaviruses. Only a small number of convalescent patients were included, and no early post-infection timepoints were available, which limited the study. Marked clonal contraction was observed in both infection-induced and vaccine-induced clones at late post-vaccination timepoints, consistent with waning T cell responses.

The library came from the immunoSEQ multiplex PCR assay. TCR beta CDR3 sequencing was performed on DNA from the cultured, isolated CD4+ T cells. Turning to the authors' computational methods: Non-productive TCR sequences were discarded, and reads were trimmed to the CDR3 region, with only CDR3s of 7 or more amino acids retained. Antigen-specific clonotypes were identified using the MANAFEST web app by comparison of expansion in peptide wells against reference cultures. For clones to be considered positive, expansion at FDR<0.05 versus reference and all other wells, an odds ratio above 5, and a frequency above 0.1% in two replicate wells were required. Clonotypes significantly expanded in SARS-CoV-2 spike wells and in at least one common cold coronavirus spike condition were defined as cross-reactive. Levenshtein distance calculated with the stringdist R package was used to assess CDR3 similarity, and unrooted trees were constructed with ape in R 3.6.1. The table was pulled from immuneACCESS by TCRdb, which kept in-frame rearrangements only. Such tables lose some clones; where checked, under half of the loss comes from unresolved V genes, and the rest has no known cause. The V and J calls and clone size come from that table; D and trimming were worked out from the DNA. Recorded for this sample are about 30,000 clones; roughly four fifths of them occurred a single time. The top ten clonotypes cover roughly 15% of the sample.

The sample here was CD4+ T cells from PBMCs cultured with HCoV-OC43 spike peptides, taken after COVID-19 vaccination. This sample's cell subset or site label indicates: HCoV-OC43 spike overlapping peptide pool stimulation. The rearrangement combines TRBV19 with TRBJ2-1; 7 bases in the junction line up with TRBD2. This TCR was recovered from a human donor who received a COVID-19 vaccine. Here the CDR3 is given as CASRPDWGGRSNEQFF. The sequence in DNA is TGTGCCAGTAGGCCCGACTGGGGCGGGAGAAGTAATGAGCAGTTCTTC.